This TCR beta chain was identified during a study of blood T cells in healthy people across ages. This clonotype was observed a handful of times. For the second PCR, which ran for 7 to 11 cycles, a sample-barcoded 5' primer and a J-beta primer mix were used. TCRdb fed the 5' RACE reads into MiXCR, producing one record per CDR3 protein. Of hundreds of thousands of distinct CDR3 sequences in the sample, 56% were seen once. The CDR3 totals 16 residues. CDR1 is LGHNA, CDR2 YNFKEQ, per germline. The ends lost 1 base at V and 3 bases at J; junction bases unmatched: 3. J is TRBJ2-2 and V is TRBV4-2; TRBD1 matches at 9 bases. This receptor was identified in a man between 40 and 49 years old in good health. Specimen: blood. The CDR3 DNA reads as TGTGCCAGCAGCCAAGTTGACAGGGGGTACACCGGGGAGCTGTTTTTT. It specifies CASSQVDRGYTGELFF.